This T cell receptor (beta chain) was sequenced during a study of cytomegalovirus exposure and HLA in healthy donors (dated by TCRdb to about 2017). The study in broad terms: According to an earlier analysis of a few hundred of the donors, some 180 million T cells yielded 117 million unique TCR beta sequences and 276 Gb of sequence data. Among under 450 genotyped donors of the cohort, an average of 235,054 unique TCR beta nucleotide sequences were sequenced per donor, 15% to 20% of them non-productive. An earlier analysis of about 620 of the donors applied high-throughput TCR beta sequencing to assess whether each TCR beta V gene segment acted as functional or pseudogenic. Typing coverage varied by locus: roughly 620-640 donors for A, B, C, DRB1 and DQB1; around 560 for DQA1; more than 600 for DPA1; 400 to 480 for DPB1. Donor age, sex, ethnicity and CMV serostatus were collected together with the repertoire data. A separate validation cohort of approximately 130 different subjects was used in addition to the 666-subject first cohort. Of the roughly 410 genotyped donors, 81% were placed in the genetic ancestry cluster associated with self-reported Caucasian donors. A later genetic analysis took genome-wide SNP genotypes for about three fifths of the roughly 670 donors and used that subset as a discovery cohort. In a later analysis, previously published TCR beta repertoires from 550 to 750 donors were re-analyzed and high-resolution HLA genotyping was added so that TCR occurrence patterns could be studied. Class I and class II HLA loci were covered by the typing at four-digit resolution. The later analysis used no new phenotypic data to find candidate immune exposures, relying instead on TCR beta sequences and their occurrence across donors. The study used immunosequencing to profile the T cell repertoires of around 600 subjects and linked those repertoires to cytomegalovirus serostatus. An early release covering roughly 640 HLA-typed donors comprised roughly 300 gigabases of sequencing data and tens of millions of unique TCR sequences. To predict cytomegalovirus infection status, the study brought together high-throughput TCR immunosequencing, statistical association of individual TCRs with disease status, and machine learning. Because of strong linkage in the cohort, roughly five DR-DQ haplotypes were treated as single units for association and clustering. All discovery cohort repertoires had been generated on a single sequencing platform. The aim of the study was to test whether cataloging public T cell receptors could identify signatures of past pathogen exposure. Points the paper makes about the study in general: In the study, 150 to 200 TCR beta chains were listed as associated with cytomegalovirus. Linkage disequilibrium might explain the correlated functional status among segregating V segments, but an unknown experimental factor could not be ruled out. In a later genetic analysis, fewer N-insertions in productive TCRs were reported among donors in an Asian-associated ancestry cluster than the approximately 670-donor mean. A later analysis found that most CMV-associated TCR beta chains appeared HLA-restricted, with HLA associations seemingly driven largely by CMV exposure. The classifier was reported to diagnose cytomegalovirus status with high specificity and sensitivity in both the original cohort and the validation cohort. While some public TCRs were present in many individuals, most TCR sequences turned up only very rarely across donors. In an earlier analysis of around 600 of the donors, most TCR beta V segments appeared in productive rearrangements about 87% or about 30% of the time, broadly matching IMGT annotations. According to a later analysis, TCR association rates differed among HLA loci, with DRB1 alleles showing the most associated TCRs and HLA-C alleles showing the fewest. In a later analysis, HLA-associated TCR beta chains showed more clonal expansion and lower generation probabilities than non-associated chains that were equally common. An association between a missense DCLRE1C variant and V-gene and J-gene trimming of TCR beta chains was found in a later genetic analysis and replicated in an independent cohort. In a later analysis, about 17,000 TCR beta sequences were associated with specific HLA alleles at a false discovery rate of 0.05. This cohort had only TCR beta chains sequenced, and the lack of alpha or paired-chain data limited which features could be detected. Presence/absence analyses assumed roughly uniform sequencing depth across donors, an assumption that may not hold. According to a later analysis, parvovirus B19, influenza, CMV and Epstein-Barr virus appeared linked to several top co-occurrence clusters. Because the 87-base-pair reads could not distinguish some IMGT-functional V segments, including TRBV6-2 and TRBV6-3, those segments were excluded. A few of the identified cytomegalovirus-associated TCR beta chains were confirmed in vitro to be specific for cytomegalovirus antigens. It was suggested by the authors that the approach could potentially be generalized to other disease states and immunological phenotypes. A further reported finding was that TCR beta sequences accurately predicted the HLA-A and HLA-B alleles for most subjects in the first cohort. HLA typing was unavailable for some donors at each locus, so association tests used only the typed subset. CMV serostatus was the only immune exposure information available for the cohort. A cluster of highly shared sequence variants was judged likely to represent a technical artifact of the sequencing pipeline. Strong co-occurrence of HLA alleles, especially DR and DQ, made assigning TCR associations to individual alleles difficult. Because counts were too low, approximately 18 rarely observed V segments, including chromosome 9 orphons, were excluded from the earlier analysis of 587 of the donors.

V and J lose 4 bases and 0 bases, and a span of 11 bases separates them. CDR1 and CDR2, per the germline V gene, are KGHSH and LQKENI. The CDR3 has 15 amino acids, counting the end cysteine and phenylalanine. Only the CDR3 portion is preserved as DNA: 45 bases, with reading frame beginning at the first base. The cohort was made up of 500 to 800 healthy bone marrow donors. At the time of sampling, all cohort members were nominally healthy, though unrecorded immune exposures were likely present. The donor tested CMV seropositive and was one of the 289 seropositive cohort members. A peripheral blood sample was collected from each donor, and TCR beta sequencing was performed on peripheral blood mononuclear cells. Genomic DNA was extracted from the blood cell samples with the Qiagen DNeasy Blood Extraction Kit. Concerning this clone itself: Its antigen remains unidentified. Per-base quality was not reported, and no clone a single base away is much larger than it.

Library creation used the immunoSEQ multiplex PCR assay. The multiplex PCR relied on a mix of 60 forward primers for TCR Vbeta segments and 13 reverse primers for TCR Jbeta segments. Amplification of the CDR3 region of rearranged TCR beta genes was performed with a multiplex PCR assay on genomic DNA. The Illumina HiSeq System was used to sequence the amplified TCR beta libraries as 87-base-pair reads. As for how the authors treated the data: A later analysis tallied around 82 million unique TCR beta chains across the 650 to 750 repertoires, and around 12 million of those chains were shared by two or more donors. Raw reads were error-corrected and collapsed into unique sequences by a nearest-neighbor algorithm in which closely related sequences were merged to remove PCR and sequencing errors. CDR3 sequences were aligned to IMGT reference sequences to assign V, D and J gene segments. Each retained sequence needed at least a six-nucleotide match to both a V gene segment and a J gene segment. Rearrangements were called productive when the CDR3 lacked stop codons and stayed in frame with V and J; all others were non-productive. Following IMGT convention, CDR3 was defined as the stretch from the second conserved V-encoded cysteine up to the conserved J-encoded phenylalanine. Sequences without an unambiguous match to a single V gene segment were excluded from the earlier analysis of a few hundred of the donors. An earlier analysis of a few hundred of the donors classified V segments as functional when productive rearrangements were above 56.7% and as segregating when the standard deviation between donors was above 5%. A statistical classification framework was developed to diagnose cytomegalovirus status using the catalog of TCR beta chain sequences. V and J gene assignment, in a later analysis, came from comparing TCR nucleotide sequences with IMGT/GENE-DB human TR gene sequences. The TCRdist pipeline was used in a later analysis to assign CDR3 sequences and most-parsimonious VDJ recombination scenarios. A later analysis defined each TCR beta chain by its CDR3 amino acid sequence plus V-gene family, and excluded reads lacking a unique V-gene family. To address suspected cross-contamination and a sequencing artifact, a later analysis removed 592 highly shared, low-generation-probability nucleotide sequences. For each public chain, a later analysis derived a clonal expansion index from normalized ranks of inferred template counts within each repertoire. Generation probabilities in a later analysis came from a VDJ recombination model fitted to out-of-frame rearrangements, and those results were checked against IGoR. A later analysis scored TCR-TCR, TCR-HLA and TCR-CMV co-occurrence with hypergeometric tests, applying a repertoire-size bias correction to TCR pairs. A later analysis estimated false discovery rates by permuting HLA or CMV assignments 20 times. In a later analysis, co-occurring TCRs were grouped using DBSCAN, with TCRdist sequence similarity added in when clustering inside HLA-allele-positive subsets. For co-occurrence clustering, repertoires with fewer than 30,000 or more than 120,000 public chains were excluded, along with five repertoires with anomalous nucleotide sharing. Imported from immuneACCESS, the table was reduced by TCRdb to in-frame sequences with V and J called. These copies leave out some clones; in studies compared against another copy, an unresolved V gene accounts for under half, and the cause of the remainder is not known. Clonal size and the V and J genes are those of that table, whereas D and trimming came from the DNA. This sample lists over 150,000 clones; just over 75% were detected once. The ten most abundant clones make up roughly 3.6% of the sample.

The V and J segments used are TRBV18 and TRBJ2-3; tentative D gene TRBD1, with 5 bases matching. Sequencing was performed on PBMCs. This TCR was recovered from a woman aged 60 to 75 in good health and CMV-seropositive. The base sequence is TGTGCCAGCTCACAACCGACAGACAGCACAGATACGCAGTATTTT. Translation gives CASSQPTDSTDTQYF.